These 22 T cell receptor beta chains originate from one sample sequenced in a study of T cell responses to AZD1222 COVID-19 vaccine. The method was immunoSEQ multiplex PCR; TCRdb's version includes in-frame clones alone and lacks a portion of them. The sample holds some 150,000 clones, just over 90% seen once. The starting material was peripheral blood, obtained on day 0 of MenACWY control vaccination. All receptors derive from an adult in good health.

The genes are TRBV19 and TRBJ1-1, with a possible D match to TRBD1 (5 bases). Per germline, CDR1 LNHDA and CDR2 SQIVND (reference sequence). The ends were cut back, 2 bases at V and 1 base at J, with 17 bases in the middle. This CDR3 has 17 residues. The DNA of the CDR3 is TGTGCCAGTAGTATACCGTTTCCAGGGAGGGGGAACACTGAAGCTTTCTTT. Its translation: CASSIPFPGRGNTEAFF.

This sequence joins TRBV7-9 and TRBJ1-2; possible D gene TRBD1, 5 bases. Deletions cut 5 bases from V and 8 bases from J, with 15 bases between. The length of the CDR3 is 13 residues. Germline assignment: CDR1 SEHNR and CDR2 FQNEAQ (reference sequence). CDR3 nucleotides: TGTGCCAGCAGCCCCACACTGGGGGTCGGCTACACCTTC. It specifies CASSPTLGVGYTF.

The chain carries TRBV7-9 and TRBJ2-2, with a weak D call TRBD1 (6 bases). Germline CDR1 is SEHNR and CDR2 is FQNEAQ (reference sequence). CDR3 length: 13 amino acids. V dropped 1 base and J dropped 6 bases, with 6 bases sitting between them. The CDR3 region is CASSLEGAGELFF. The CDR3 nucleotides are TGTGCCAGCAGCTTAGAGGGGGCCGGGGAGCTGTTTTTT. Using reference TRBV7-9 and TRBJ2-2 for the parts outside the CDR3, the full variable domain is DTGVSQNPRHKITKRGQNVTFRCDPISEHNRLYWYRQTLGQGPEFLTYFQNEAQLEKSRLLSDRFSAERPKGSFSTLEIQRTEQGDSAMYLCASSLEGAGELFFGEGSRLTVL.

In its sample, this clone was seen a few times. This chain's CDR3 is CASSLGDHLSPLHF. In nucleotides, the CDR3 is TGTGCCAGCAGCTTAGGGGATCACCTGTCACCCCTCCACTTT. The chain joins TRBV7-9 to TRBJ1-6; no reliable D call. From germline, CDR1 is SEHNR and CDR2 FQNEAQ (reference sequence). The length of the CDR3 is 14 residues. Trimming removed 1 base from V and 10 bases from J, with 11 bases in between. The complete variable domain, with remaining parts taken from reference TRBV7-9 and TRBJ1-6, reads DTGVSQNPRHKITKRGQNVTFRCDPISEHNRLYWYRQTLGQGPEFLTYFQNEAQLEKSRLLSDRFSAERPKGSFSTLEIQRTEQGDSAMYLCASSLGDHLSPLHFGNGTRLTVT.

The chain couples TRBV19 to TRBJ2-7, with D hard to call. V dropped 6 bases and J dropped 4 bases, with 13 bases sitting between them. The V gene's germline CDR1 is LNHDA and CDR2 SQIVND (reference sequence). This CDR3 spans 13 amino acids. CDR3 residues: CASSKLGPYEQYF. The CDR3, as DNA: TGTGCCAGTAGCAAACTGGGCCCGTACGAGCAGTACTTC.

The gene calls are TRBV7-8 and TRBJ2-2; D may match TRBD1 or TRBD2 (5 bases each). The CDR3 extends over 15 amino acids. V lost 11 bases and J lost 7, with 23 bases in between. Germline V gives CDR1 SGHVS, CDR2 FQNEAQ. CDR3 DNA: TGTGCCTGGGGACCCCGTTTGCTTTCCGGCGGGGAGCTGTTTTTT. Translation gives CAWGPRLLSGGELFF. Together with reference TRBV7-8 and TRBJ2-2, the CDR3 gives the full variable domain: GAGVSQSPRYKVAKRGQDVALRCDPISGHVSLFWYQQALGQGPEFLTYFQNEAQLDKSGLPSDRFFAERPEGSVSTLKIQRTQQEDSAVYLCAWGPRLLSGGELFFGEGSRLTVL.

V usage is TRBV6-5 and J usage is TRBJ1-1; tentative D call: TRBD1 (6 bases). This CDR3 spans 14 amino acids. CDR1 is MNHEY and CDR2 is SVGAGI in the germline V gene. Trimming removed 8 bases at V and 4 bases at J, with 17 bases between. The CDR3 protein is CASRKSGEVTEAFF. Here the CDR3 DNA reads TGTGCCAGCCGGAAGTCAGGGGAGGTCACTGAAGCTTTCTTT.

The chain links TRBV20-1 to TRBJ2-1, with D perhaps matching TRBD2 (6 bases). V lost 3 bases and J lost 4, with 13 bases in between. CDR3 length: 14 residues. CDR1 is DFQATT, CDR2 SNEGSKA, per germline (reference sequence). CDR3 region: CSASQWSGYNEQFF. The CDR3 DNA reads TGCAGTGCTAGTCAGTGGAGCGGGTACAATGAGCAGTTCTTC.

The V call is TRBV30, the J call TRBJ2-7; TRBD2 matches 8 bases. Germline V gene data show CDR1 as GTSNPN and CDR2 as SVGIG (reference sequence). The CDR3 is 16 amino acids. The junction had 11 bases not matched to a gene; V was cut back by 2 bases and J by 2 bases. The CDR3: CAWSPRGLAGAYEQYF. The CDR3 DNA reads as TGTGCCTGGAGTCCCCGTGGGCTAGCGGGCGCCTACGAGCAGTACTTC.

In its sample, this clone was seen once. The chain couples TRBV29-1 to TRBJ1-2, with D unclear. The V and J ends lost 7 bases and 2 bases respectively, with 14 bases between them. The germline CDR1 and CDR2 sequences are SQVTM and ANQGSEA. The CDR3 is 13 residues long. CDR3 sequence (DNA): TGCAGCGCGTCAGCTAACTCCAACTATGGCTACACCTTC. Its protein product is CSASANSNYGYTF.

Here the CDR3 DNA reads TGTGCCAGCAGTACGCTAAGCAATGAGCAGTTCTTC. This sequence encodes CASSTLSNEQFF. J is TRBJ2-1 and V is TRBV6-6; no clear D. V was cut by 5 bases and J by 6 bases, with 8 bases left in between. The CDR3 has 12 residues. Germline assignment: CDR1 MNHNY and CDR2 SVGAGI (reference sequence).

The chain is built from TRBV3-1 (or the pseudogene TRBV3-2) and TRBJ1-1, with a tentative D call TRBD1 (5 bases). The V gene lost 2 bases and the J gene lost 1 base, with 8 bases spanning the gap. The length of the CDR3 is 14 residues. CDR1 LGHDT and CDR2 YNNKEL come from the germline V gene (reference sequence). The CDR3 DNA reads TGTGCCAGCAGCCAATTCGACAGGAACACTGAAGCTTTCTTT. Encoded protein: CASSQFDRNTEAFF.

The chain is built from TRBV27 and TRBJ1-1; TRBD1 agrees at 9 bases. V shed 4 bases, J shed 3 bases, and the junction held 6 bases outside the gene matches. The CDR3 is 15 residues long. Germline CDR1 MNHEY, CDR2 SMNVEV (reference sequence). The CDR3 is CASSSLTGGHTEAFF. The CDR3 DNA reads as TGTGCCAGCAGTTCCCTGACAGGGGGACACACTGAAGCTTTCTTT.

With respect to this clone: At one end the junction does not follow the germline gene, possibly because of a read error. The chain combines TRBV7-2 with TRBJ1-2; D gene uncertain. Germline V lookup: CDR1 SGHTA, CDR2 FQGNSA. The CDR3 covers 14 residues. CDR3 residues: CASSSPGGPYSYTF. The DNA for the CDR3 is TGTGCCAGCAGCTCCCCAGGCGGACCCTATAGCTACACCTTC.

J is TRBJ1-5 and V is TRBV10-1; 8 bases line up with TRBD1. V shed 6 bases, J shed 4 bases, and the junction held 11 bases outside the gene matches. CDR3 length: 16 amino acids. Per germline, CDR1 WNHNN and CDR2 SYGVQD (reference sequence). Here the CDR3 reads CASSASQGVGNQPQHF. The CDR3 DNA follows: TGCGCCAGCAGCGCCTCACAGGGGGTTGGGAATCAGCCCCAGCATTTT.

The chain is built from TRBV2 and TRBJ1-3; 7 bases fit TRBD1. The CDR3 length is 15 residues. The junction had 8 bases not matched to a gene; V was cut back by 5 bases and J by 4 bases. Germline CDR1 reads SNHLY; CDR2 reads FYNNEI. The DNA of the CDR3 is TGTGCCAGCAGTACAGACAGGGTCTCAGGAAACACCATATATTTT. Its translation: CASSTDRVSGNTIYF.

The V call is TRBV7-9, the J call TRBJ1-1; D unresolved. V was cut by 3 bases and J by 4 bases, with 9 bases left in between. Germline values: CDR1 SEHNR, CDR2 FQNEAQ (reference sequence). This CDR3 has 13 residues. The CDR3 nucleotides read TGTGCCAGCAGCTTTGCAGCCGGCACTGAAGCTTTCTTT. Translation gives CASSFAAGTEAFF.

The J gene is TRBJ1-1, the V gene TRBV19, with D maybe TRBD1 (5 bases). The CDR3 runs to 17 residues. The V end lost 4 bases, the J end lost 5 bases, and 23 bases lay between the germline ends. Germline CDR1 LNHDA, CDR2 SQIVND (reference sequence). CDR3 sequence reads: CASSTPGGRIQYTEAFF. Written as DNA, the CDR3 is TGTGCCAGTAGTACCCCTGGGGGACGCATCCAGTATACTGAAGCTTTCTTT.

The chain recombines TRBV18 with TRBJ1-3; tentatively, D is TRBD1 (5 bases). The V end lost 1 base, the J end lost 0 bases, and 10 bases lay between the germline ends. Germline V gene sequence: CDR1 KGHSH, CDR2 LQKENI. This CDR3 comprises 16 residues. The CDR3 spells CASSPRTGSSGNTIYF. DNA of the CDR3: TGTGCCAGCTCACCACGTACAGGTAGCTCTGGAAACACCATATATTTT.

This clone has more than one count but fewer than ten. The chain joins TRBV6-5 to TRBJ1-6; D remains ambiguous. This CDR3 spans 15 amino acids. V was clipped by 2 bases and J by 7 bases, with 12 bases between them. In germline, CDR1 is MNHEY, CDR2 SVGAGI. The CDR3 region is CASSYDVTGNSPLHF. CDR3 nucleotide sequence: TGTGCCAGCAGTTACGATGTGACGGGGAATTCACCCCTCCACTTT.

This sequence joins TRBV6-1 and TRBJ1-4, with D maybe TRBD1 (6 bases). Germline CDR1 reads MNHNS; CDR2 reads SASEGT. The length of the CDR3 is 15 residues. V gave up 1 base and J gave up 2 bases, with 8 bases separating them. This CDR3 reads CASSEGGATNEKLFF. The CDR3 region has the DNA TGTGCCAGCAGTGAAGGGGGGGCGACTAATGAAAAACTGTTTTTT.

The CDR3 nucleotides read TGTGCCAGCAGTGATCAGGACTCTTGGTATGGCTACACCTTC. Translated, it gives CASSDQDSWYGYTF. This chain links TRBV6-1 with TRBJ1-2, with D unclear. This CDR3 contains 14 residues. The V end was cut by 3 bases, the J end by 5 bases, with 13 bases between. CDR1 and CDR2 (germline): MNHNS, SASEGT.